The sequence of this TCR beta chain was determined in a study of cytomegalovirus exposure and HLA in healthy donors. General study results and limits: The tendency of first-cohort TCR clusters to co-occur in the 130 or so validation repertoires was identified by a subsequent analysis. The study recorded 164 TCR beta chains that were cytomegalovirus-associated. It was reported that the classifier diagnosed cytomegalovirus status with high specificity and sensitivity in both the original and validation cohorts.

The CDR3 is 17 amino acids. With 4 bases clipped from V and 7 bases from J, the junction kept 17 bases outside the gene matches. The germline V gene has CDR1 SGHTA and CDR2 FQGNSA. About this clone itself: Its antigen is as yet unknown.

Using immunoSEQ multiplex PCR, the repertoire was profiled, and TCRdb retains in-frame clones only, with some absent. The sample holds some 99,000 clones, roughly 86% seen once. This TCR was recovered from a woman aged 18-29 years in good health and CMV-seronegative. This sequence joins TRBV7-2 and TRBJ2-5, with 8 positions matching TRBD1. The sequenced sample was PBMCs. As DNA, the CDR3 is TGTGCCAGCAGCTCCTCCCTCTGGGCAGGGGGCTTAGGGACCCAGTACTTC. Translating it yields CASSSSLWAGGLGTQYF.